The entry below describes one TCR beta chain. The target antigen is unknown. J gave up 4 bases and V 6 bases, and 6 bases lay outside the gene matches. CDR3 length: 13 residues. Germline loops: CDR1 SQVTM, CDR2 ANQGSEA. Vbeta (60) and Jbeta (13) primers were used in the PCR. Some clones are missing from TCRdb's copy, which holds only in-frame ones; the method was immunoSEQ multiplex PCR. The sample shows fewer than 90,000 clones, roughly four fifths of them seen only once. The data belong to a study of cytomegalovirus exposure and HLA in healthy donors. For the study at large: Prior work identified more than 90 million unique TCR beta sequences in some 200 million T cells.

Study findings and constraints: Common viral pathogens were later found to be apparently linked to several of the most significant clusters. A classifier reportedly called cytomegalovirus status with high sensitivity and specificity. The study dropped some indistinguishable V segments, TRBV6-2 and TRBV6-3 among them.

The chain carries TRBV29-1 and TRBJ2-7; 10 nucleotides agree with TRBD2. This TCR was recovered from a man aged 30-40 years in good health and CMV-seronegative. Input material: PBMCs. The CDR3 is CSVAGLAQYEQYF. The CDR3 DNA reads TGCAGCGTAGCGGGACTAGCGCAGTACGAGCAGTACTTC.